The rows below give T cell receptor beta chains drawn from one sample of a study of OX40 agonist ivuxolimab in advanced cancers. Measured with immunoSEQ multiplex PCR; TCRdb has only the in-frame clones, and not every one. The table records 22,000 or so clones, about nine tenths of them present only once. This material consisted of CD4+ or CD8+ T cells sorted from blood, taken in a trial of the OX40 agonist ivuxolimab. Every receptor here comes from an adult with an advanced solid tumor such as melanoma, head and neck, liver or kidney cancer. CDR3s include the opening cysteine and the closing phenylalanine or tryptophan. A D gene is named only where the DNA matches it firmly. Not every row has a clone size; where given, it reads once, few, many or a size class.

j_call: TRBJ2-5; clone_size: once; v_call: TRBV6-5; d_call: -; cdr3_aa: CASSYTHLRGMETQYF; cdr3_nt: TGTGCCAGCAGTTACACACACCTCAGGGGTATGGAGACCCAGTACTTC
j_call: TRBJ1-3; clone_size: -; v_call: TRBV9; d_call: -; cdr3_aa: CASSYQGASGNTIYF; cdr3_nt: TGTGCCAGCAGCTACCAAGGGGCCTCTGGAAACACCATATATTTT
j_call: TRBJ1-1; clone_size: -; v_call: TRBV21-1; d_call: -; cdr3_aa: CASRVLLATIRTEAFF; cdr3_nt: TGTGCCAGCAGGGTGTTGTTAGCCACAATTCGCACTGAAGCTTTCTTT
j_call: TRBJ1-1; clone_size: few; v_call: TRBV30; d_call: -; cdr3_aa: CASHRGFDTEAFF; cdr3_nt: TGTGCCTCCCATAGGGGGTTCGACACTGAAGCTTTCTTT
j_call: TRBJ1-2; clone_size: -; v_call: TRBV6-5; d_call: -; cdr3_aa: CASRSGRNYGYTF; cdr3_nt: TGTGCCAGCAGGTCCGGACGGAACTATGGCTACACCTTC
j_call: TRBJ2-6; clone_size: -; v_call: TRBV7-3; d_call: -; cdr3_aa: CASSLGGLSGANVLTF; cdr3_nt: TGTGCCAGCAGCTTAGGAGGCCTGTCTGGGGCCAACGTCCTGACTTTC
j_call: TRBJ1-5; clone_size: -; v_call: TRBV6-1; d_call: -; cdr3_aa: CASTEWFREDQPQHF; cdr3_nt: TGTGCCAGCACAGAATGGTTCCGGGAAGATCAGCCCCAGCATTTT
j_call: TRBJ2-7; clone_size: -; v_call: TRBV21-1; d_call: -; cdr3_aa: CASSKYNEQYF; cdr3_nt: TGTGCCAGCAGCAAATATAACGAGCAGTACTTC
j_call: TRBJ2-7; clone_size: -; v_call: TRBV9; d_call: TRBD1; cdr3_aa: CASSAGQAYEQYF; cdr3_nt: TGTGCCAGCAGCGCTGGACAGGCCTACGAGCAGTACTTC
j_call: TRBJ2-5; clone_size: -; v_call: TRBV5-4; d_call: TRBD1; cdr3_aa: CASSGPGQSVETQYF; cdr3_nt: TGTGCCAGCAGCGGCCCGGGACAGAGTGTAGAGACCCAGTACTTC
j_call: TRBJ2-7; clone_size: -; v_call: TRBV30; d_call: TRBD1; cdr3_aa: CAWNTNLQGVEQYF; cdr3_nt: TGTGCCTGGAATACGAACCTACAGGGGGTTGAGCAGTACTTC
j_call: TRBJ2-3; clone_size: -; v_call: TRBV15; d_call: -; cdr3_aa: CATTEGLWGEGTDTQYF; cdr3_nt: TGTGCCACCACCGAGGGCCTTTGGGGGGAGGGCACAGATACGCAGTATTTT
j_call: TRBJ2-2; clone_size: -; v_call: TRBV29-1; d_call: -; cdr3_aa: CSVDGRDGNTGELFF; cdr3_nt: TGCAGCGTTGATGGAAGGGACGGTAACACCGGGGAGCTGTTTTTT
j_call: TRBJ2-5; clone_size: -; v_call: TRBV18; d_call: -; cdr3_aa: CASSPGDAIETQYF; cdr3_nt: TGTGCCAGCTCACCAGGCGACGCAATAGAGACCCAGTACTTC
j_call: TRBJ2-1; clone_size: -; v_call: TRBV11-3; d_call: -; cdr3_aa: CASSLTRNEQFF; cdr3_nt: TGTGCCAGCAGCTTAACTAGGAATGAGCAGTTCTTC
j_call: TRBJ2-3; clone_size: once; v_call: TRBV11-2; d_call: -; cdr3_aa: CASSLGPIGRWDTQYF; cdr3_nt: TGTGCCAGCAGCTTAGGCCCGATCGGCCGATGGGATACGCAGTATTTT
j_call: TRBJ2-3; clone_size: -; v_call: TRBV10-1; d_call: TRBD2; cdr3_aa: CASSEGAGGPRTQYF; cdr3_nt: TGCGCCAGCAGTGAGGGAGCGGGGGGGCCCCGTACGCAGTATTTT
j_call: TRBJ1-4; clone_size: -; v_call: TRBV14; d_call: TRBD1; cdr3_aa: CASSPGTGGREKLFF; cdr3_nt: TGTGCCAGCAGCCCCGGGACAGGGGGCCGAGAAAAACTGTTTTTT
j_call: TRBJ2-5; clone_size: -; v_call: TRBV9; d_call: TRBD2; cdr3_aa: CASSVVAGYQETQYF; cdr3_nt: TGTGCCAGCAGCGTAGTAGCGGGGTACCAAGAGACCCAGTACTTC
j_call: TRBJ2-1; clone_size: -; v_call: TRBV5-4; d_call: TRBD1; cdr3_aa: CASKDYRGFGQFF; cdr3_nt: TGTGCCAGCAAAGACTACAGGGGATTCGGGCAGTTCTTC
j_call: TRBJ2-5; clone_size: -; v_call: TRBV5-1; d_call: TRBD1; cdr3_aa: CASSLGQGEETQYF; cdr3_nt: TGCGCCAGCAGCTTGGGACAGGGGGAAGAGACCCAGTACTTC
j_call: TRBJ2-1; clone_size: -; v_call: TRBV7-2; d_call: -; cdr3_aa: CASSYSSYNEQFF; cdr3_nt: TGTGCCAGCAGCTATTCCTCCTACAATGAGCAGTTCTTC
j_call: TRBJ2-7; clone_size: -; v_call: TRBV5-1; d_call: TRBD1; cdr3_aa: CASSLFETGVRQQYF; cdr3_nt: TGCGCCAGCAGCTTGTTCGAGACAGGGGTAAGGCAGCAGTACTTC
j_call: TRBJ1-2; clone_size: -; v_call: TRBV11-2; d_call: -; cdr3_aa: CASSLATDSYYGYTF; cdr3_nt: TGTGCCAGCAGCTTAGCCACGGACAGCTACTATGGCTACACCTTC
j_call: TRBJ2-6; clone_size: -; v_call: TRBV19; d_call: -; cdr3_aa: CASSQGDWGPGANVLTF; cdr3_nt: TGTGCCAGTAGCCAAGGGGACTGGGGCCCTGGGGCCAACGTCCTGACTTTC
j_call: TRBJ1-4; clone_size: -; v_call: TRBV5-1; d_call: -; cdr3_aa: CASSLAPGVRKLFF; cdr3_nt: TGCGCCAGCAGCTTAGCTCCAGGGGTGAGGAAACTGTTTTTT
j_call: TRBJ2-1; clone_size: medium-sized; v_call: TRBV15; d_call: TRBD1; cdr3_aa: CATSTGQVYNEQFF; cdr3_nt: TGTGCCACCAGCACGGGACAGGTCTACAATGAGCAGTTCTTC
j_call: TRBJ2-4; clone_size: -; v_call: TRBV28; d_call: -; cdr3_aa: CASSFWFGEVAKNIQYF; cdr3_nt: TGTGCCAGCAGTTTTTGGTTCGGAGAAGTAGCCAAAAACATTCAGTACTTC
j_call: TRBJ2-7; clone_size: -; v_call: TRBV28; d_call: TRBD1; cdr3_aa: CASSVPGQGGEQYF; cdr3_nt: TGTGCCAGCAGTGTGCCGGGACAGGGGGGCGAGCAGTACTTC
j_call: TRBJ1-2; clone_size: -; v_call: TRBV5-8; d_call: -; cdr3_aa: CASSLRGVYGYTF; cdr3_nt: TGTGCCAGCAGCTTGCGGGGGGTATATGGCTACACCTTC
j_call: TRBJ2-1; clone_size: -; v_call: TRBV7-3; d_call: TRBD2; cdr3_aa: CASSLGGNSYNEQFF; cdr3_nt: TGTGCCAGCAGCTTGGGGGGGAACTCCTACAATGAGCAGTTCTTC
j_call: TRBJ2-5; clone_size: -; v_call: TRBV28; d_call: -; cdr3_aa: CASSLVAFGETQYF; cdr3_nt: TGTGCCAGCAGTTTAGTTGCATTTGGGGAGACCCAGTACTTC
j_call: TRBJ2-2; clone_size: once; v_call: TRBV19; d_call: -; cdr3_aa: CASSYRRFDTGELFF; cdr3_nt: TGTGCCAGTAGTTATCGGCGGTTTGACACCGGGGAGCTGTTTTTT
j_call: TRBJ2-7; clone_size: -; v_call: TRBV6-1; d_call: -; cdr3_aa: CASSERDMFYEQYF; cdr3_nt: TGTGCCAGCAGTGAACGGGACATGTTCTACGAGCAGTACTTC
j_call: TRBJ2-2; clone_size: -; v_call: TRBV30; d_call: TRBD1; cdr3_aa: CAWNRGPGELFF; cdr3_nt: TGTGCCTGGAATAGGGGGCCCGGGGAGCTGTTTTTT
j_call: TRBJ2-1; clone_size: -; v_call: TRBV10-2; d_call: -; cdr3_aa: CASSPSDEQFF; cdr3_nt: TGCGCCAGCAGTCCTTCCGATGAGCAGTTCTTC
j_call: TRBJ1-2; clone_size: -; v_call: TRBV5-6; d_call: -; cdr3_aa: CASSLKGNYGYTF; cdr3_nt: TGTGCCAGCAGCTTGAAGGGTAACTATGGCTACACCTTC
j_call: TRBJ1-2; clone_size: -; v_call: TRBV4-1; d_call: -; cdr3_aa: CASSHPDIYNYGYTF; cdr3_nt: TGCGCCAGCAGCCACCCTGACATTTATAACTATGGCTACACCTTC
j_call: TRBJ1-2; clone_size: -; v_call: TRBV5-1; d_call: -; cdr3_aa: CASSLDSGYGYTF; cdr3_nt: TGCGCCAGCAGCTTGGACAGTGGATATGGCTACACCTTC
j_call: TRBJ1-2; clone_size: -; v_call: TRBV2; d_call: -; cdr3_aa: CASSEGIFVGQFYGYTF; cdr3_nt: TGTGCCAGCAGTGAAGGAATCTTCGTTGGACAGTTCTATGGCTACACCTTC
j_call: TRBJ1-5; clone_size: -; v_call: TRBV7-8; d_call: -; cdr3_aa: CASSSMRGGAGQPQHF; cdr3_nt: TGTGCCAGCAGCTCAATGAGAGGGGGGGCTGGACAGCCCCAGCATTTT